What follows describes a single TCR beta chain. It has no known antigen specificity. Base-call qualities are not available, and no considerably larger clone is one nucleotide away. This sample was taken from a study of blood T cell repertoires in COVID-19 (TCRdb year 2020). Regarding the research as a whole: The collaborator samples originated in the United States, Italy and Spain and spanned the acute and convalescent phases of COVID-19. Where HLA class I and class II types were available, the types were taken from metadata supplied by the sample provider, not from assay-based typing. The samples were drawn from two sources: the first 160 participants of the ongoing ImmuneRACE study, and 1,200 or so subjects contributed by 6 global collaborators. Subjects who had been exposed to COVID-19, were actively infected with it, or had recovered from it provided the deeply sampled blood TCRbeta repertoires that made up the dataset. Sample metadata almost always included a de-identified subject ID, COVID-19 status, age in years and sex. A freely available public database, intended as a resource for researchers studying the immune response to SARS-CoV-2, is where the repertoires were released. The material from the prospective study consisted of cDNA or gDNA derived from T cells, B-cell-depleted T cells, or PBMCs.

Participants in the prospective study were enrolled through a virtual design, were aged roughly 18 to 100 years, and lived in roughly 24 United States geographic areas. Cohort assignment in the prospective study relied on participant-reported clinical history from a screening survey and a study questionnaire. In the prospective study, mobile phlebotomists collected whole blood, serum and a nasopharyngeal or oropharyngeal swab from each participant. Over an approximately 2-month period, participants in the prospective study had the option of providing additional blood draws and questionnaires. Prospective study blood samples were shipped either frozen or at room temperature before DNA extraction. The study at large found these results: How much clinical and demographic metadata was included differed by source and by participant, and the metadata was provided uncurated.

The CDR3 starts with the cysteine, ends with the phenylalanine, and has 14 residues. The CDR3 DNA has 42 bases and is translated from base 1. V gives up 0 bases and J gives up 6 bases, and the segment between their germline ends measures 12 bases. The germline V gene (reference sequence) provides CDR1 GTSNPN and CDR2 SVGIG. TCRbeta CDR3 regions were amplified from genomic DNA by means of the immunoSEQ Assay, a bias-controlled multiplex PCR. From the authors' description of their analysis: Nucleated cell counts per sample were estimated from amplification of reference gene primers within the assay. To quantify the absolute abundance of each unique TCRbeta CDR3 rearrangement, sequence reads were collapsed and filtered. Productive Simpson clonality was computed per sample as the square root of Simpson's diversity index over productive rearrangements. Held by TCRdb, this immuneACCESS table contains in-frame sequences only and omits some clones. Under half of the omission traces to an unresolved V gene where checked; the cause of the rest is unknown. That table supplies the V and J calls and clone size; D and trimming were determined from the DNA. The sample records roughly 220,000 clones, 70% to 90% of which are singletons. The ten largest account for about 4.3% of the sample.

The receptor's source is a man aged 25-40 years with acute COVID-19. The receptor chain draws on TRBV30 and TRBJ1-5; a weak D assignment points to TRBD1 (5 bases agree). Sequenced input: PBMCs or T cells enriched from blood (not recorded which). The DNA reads TGTGCCTGGAGTGTCTCAGGGTCCCGTCAGCCCCAGCATTTT. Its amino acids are CAWSVSGSRQPQHF.